The next 32 T cell receptor beta chains were all read from a single sample in a study of spatial heterogeneity in lung cancer. Time point of the sample: sample taken at primary tumor resection. The input material, whole RNA from tumor, nontumor lung or frozen PBMC, was sequenced unsorted. Each CDR3 protein is one row after TCRdb ran MiXCR on the 5' RACE reads. The sample has about 39,000 distinct CDR3 sequences; roughly 5.8% are singletons. Sequenced here: PBMCs, sampled at surgery. Receptors originate from a male donor with early-stage non-small cell lung cancer.

This clonotype was observed a few times. The chain combines TRBV4-1 with TRBJ2-2; 7 bases line up with TRBD1. There are 15 residues in the CDR3. Germline CDR1 is MGHRA and CDR2 is YSYEKL. Trimming removed 1 base from V and 6 bases from J; junction bases left unmatched: 5. This CDR3 is CASSQGRGGAGELFF. CDR3 nucleotides: TGCGCCAGCAGCCAAGGTAGAGGGGGCGCCGGGGAGCTGTTTTTT.

This clonotype has ten or more counts. The V call is TRBV7-2, the J call TRBJ2-3, with TRBD2 matching over 16 bases. V trimming: 1 base; J trimming: 7 bases; junction bases outside the gene matches: 8. The CDR3 runs 18 residues. CDR1 is SGHTA, CDR2 FQGNSA, per germline. The CDR3 here is CASSLGGTSGGAPNTQYF. The CDR3 coding sequence is TGTGCCAGCAGCTTAGGTGGGACTAGCGGGGGGGCCCCAAATACGCAGTATTTT.

This clonotype was detected many times. The J gene is TRBJ2-5, the V gene TRBV30; D is undetermined. CDR3 length equals 19 residues. Trimming stripped 0 bases from V and 0 bases from J, with 23 bases between. The germline gives CDR1 GTSNPN, CDR2 SVGIG (reference sequence). The CDR3 bases are TGTGCCTGGAGTGTACGGGTCCCCCTTTCATGGGCCAACCAAGAGACCCAGTACTTC. It is translated as CAWSVRVPLSWANQETQYF.

The chain has TRBV30 and TRBJ1-1; D perhaps matches TRBD1 (6 bases). Germline CDR1 GTSNPN, CDR2 SVGIG (reference sequence). The CDR3 is made up of 13 amino acids. The V gene lost 2 bases and the J gene lost 8 bases, with 15 bases spanning the gap. The CDR3 nucleotides are TGTGCCTGGAGTATTCCGGGGGGCAAGGAAGCTTTCTTT. Its translation is CAWSIPGGKEAFF.

This clonotype has at least ten counts. V gene TRBV6-5 combines with J gene TRBJ1-4; 8 bases are a match to TRBD1. V dropped 6 bases and J dropped 8; count of bases not matched to a gene: 17. CDR3 length: 17 residues. Germline V gene lookup returns CDR1 MNHEY and CDR2 SVGAGI. As DNA, the CDR3 is TGTGCCAGCAGACCGACAGGGGCACAACTAATGAGGGAAAAACTGTTTTTT. This encodes CASRPTGAQLMREKLFF.

The chain employs TRBV9 and TRBJ1-4, with D maybe TRBD1 (5 bases). The length of the CDR3 is 14 residues. Germline loops: CDR1 SGDLS, CDR2 YYNGEE. Trimming shortened V by 3 bases and J by 4 bases, and 10 bases separated the two germline ends. CDR3 coding DNA: TGTGCCAGCAGCGGGGGCGTAAGTAATGAAAAACTGTTTTTT. Translation: CASSGGVSNEKLFF.

This clonotype has at least ten counts. The rearrangement joins TRBV12-3 or TRBV12-4 to TRBJ2-2; D may be TRBD1 or TRBD2 (5 bases each). Trimming stripped 6 bases from V and 6 bases from J, with 14 bases between. The CDR3 runs 14 residues. The CDR3 spells CASSTGAGAGELFF. In DNA, the CDR3 is TGTGCCAGCAGCACCGGGGCAGGCGCCGGGGAGCTGTTTTTT.

This clonotype turned up a few times. CDR3 region: CASSISSEAFF. The CDR3 DNA reads as TGTGCCAGTAGTATCTCCTCTGAAGCTTTCTTT. This chain links TRBV19 with TRBJ1-1; D is unclear. Per the germline V gene, CDR1 is LNHDA and CDR2 is SQIVND (reference sequence). This CDR3 has 11 amino acids. V lost 3 bases and J 6 bases, leaving 5 bases between the germline ends.

This clonotype was seen repeatedly, ten times or more. The chain recombines TRBV10-2 with TRBJ1-4; no reliable D call. V shed 8 bases and J shed 4 bases, with 8 bases lying between them. The CDR3 contains 12 residues. The V gene's germline CDR1 is WSHSY and CDR2 SAAADI. CDR3 in amino acids: CASSEINEKLFF. DNA for the CDR3: TGCGCCAGCTCGGAGATTAATGAAAAACTGTTTTTT.

The table lists this clonotype with many counts. The genes are TRBV9 and TRBJ1-5; TRBD1 aligns across 11 bases. J lost 2 bases, V lost 3 bases, and 1 base had no gene match. From germline, CDR1 is SGDLS and CDR2 YYNGEE. The CDR3 consists of 15 residues. CDR3 loop: CASSAGQGGNQPQHF. The DNA of the CDR3 is TGTGCCAGCAGCGCGGGACAGGGGGGCAATCAGCCCCAGCATTTT.

This clonotype was seen at least ten times. This rearrangement joins TRBV6-1 to TRBJ1-4, with 9 bases matching TRBD1. V lost 4 bases and J lost 3; bases outside the gene matches: 3. Germline CDR1 is MNHNS and CDR2 is SASEGT. The CDR3 has 15 residues. The CDR3 loop is CASSVRQGANEKLFF. The CDR3 nucleotides are TGTGCCAGCAGTGTCCGACAGGGGGCTAATGAAAAACTGTTTTTT.

This clonotype was seen repeatedly, ten times or more. The V call is TRBV5-5, the J call TRBJ1-5; D ambiguous. Germline V lookup: CDR1 SGHKS, CDR2 YYEKEE (reference sequence). Trimming stripped 0 bases from V and 6 bases from J, with 10 bases between. This CDR3 has 14 residues. The CDR3 region has the DNA TGTGCCAGCAGCTTGGCTCGGGTGCGTCAGCCCCAGCATTTT. As protein: CASSLARVRQPQHF.

The gene calls are TRBV7-2 and TRBJ1-6, with D hard to call. CDR3 length: 13 residues. V lost 2 bases and J 9 bases, leaving 8 bases between the germline ends. CDR1 and CDR2 (germline): SGHTA, FQGNSA. DNA of the CDR3: TGTGCCAGCAGCTTAAGGGATGGTTCACCCCTCCACTTT. Protein product: CASSLRDGSPLHF.

V gene TRBV15 combines with J gene TRBJ1-6; 11 bases map to TRBD1. Germline CDR1 reads LNHNV; CDR2 reads YYDKDF (reference sequence). CDR3 length: 15 amino acids. The junction had 1 base not matched to a gene; V was cut back by 3 bases and J by 6 bases. CDR3 amino acids: CATSRDRGLNSPLHF. DNA of the CDR3: TGTGCCACCAGCAGGGACAGGGGGCTTAATTCACCCCTCCACTTT.

In its sample, this clonotype was seen many times. V is TRBV28 and J is TRBJ2-1; D unclear. Germline CDR1 MDHEN, CDR2 SYDVKM. The CDR3 has 8 residues. V lost 10 bases to trimming and J lost 6 bases, with 1 base between them. CDR3 sequence (DNA): TGTGCCACCAATGAGCAGTTCTTC. Its protein product is CATNEQFF.

This clonotype has a count of ten or more. The genes are TRBV5-1 and TRBJ2-7, with TRBD1 matching over 7 bases. CDR1 and CDR2 (germline): SGHRS, YFSETQ. The CDR3 length is 15 residues. J was trimmed by 4 bases and V by 1 base; bases with no gene match: 8. As DNA, the CDR3 is TGCGCCAGCAGCTTGCTCCGACAGGGTGGGTACGAGCAGTACTTC. It specifies CASSLLRQGGYEQYF.

With regard to this clonotype: One end of the junction varies from germline; a read error may be responsible. The chain employs TRBV2 and TRBJ2-5; D call uncertain. The CDR3 consists of 12 residues. Germline V lookup: CDR1 SNHLY, CDR2 FYNNEI. The CDR3 region is CASRTDGETLYF. DNA for the CDR3: TGTGCCAGCAGGACCGATGGAGAGACCCTGTACTTC.

This clonotype was counted at least ten times. Here the CDR3 reads CAIDPGTKQYF. Written as DNA, the CDR3 is TGTGCCATCGACCCTGGTACGAAGCAGTACTTC. The chain carries TRBV2 and TRBJ2-7, with D unresolved. Per the germline V gene, CDR1 is SNHLY and CDR2 is FYNNEI. Trimming left V 10 bases short and J 8 bases short, with 15 bases between. The CDR3 sequence is 11 residues long.

This clonotype appeared many times. The chain has TRBV5-1 and TRBJ2-7; tentative D call: TRBD1 (6 bases). The CDR3 is made up of 14 amino acids. Germline CDR1 SGHRS, CDR2 YFSETQ. The V gene lost 0 bases and the J gene lost 4 bases, with 11 bases spanning the gap. The CDR3 DNA follows: TGCGCCAGCAGCTTGGCCGGGACAACTTACGAGCAGTACTTC. This translates into CASSLAGTTYEQYF. The full variable domain, rest sourced from reference TRBV5-1 and TRBJ2-7, is KAGVTQTPRYLIKTRGQQVTLSCSPISGHRSVSWYQQTPGQGLQFLFEYFSETQRNKGNFPGRFSGRQFSNSRSEMNVSTLELGDSALYLCASSLAGTTYEQYFGPGTRLTVT.

This clonotype was seen many times. The chain uses TRBV10-3 and TRBJ1-1, with D uncertain. The ends were cut back, 3 bases at V and 3 bases at J, with 5 bases in the middle. The CDR3 consists of 12 residues. Germline lookup yields CDR1 ENHRY and CDR2 SYGVKD. CDR3 protein: CAISDMDTEAFF. In nucleotides, the CDR3 is TGTGCCATCAGTGATATGGACACTGAAGCTTTCTTT.

This clonotype occurred many times. The chain has TRBV28 and TRBJ1-5, with D unclear. Germline CDR1 and CDR2: MDHEN and SYDVKM. The ends were cut back, 11 bases at V and 1 base at J, with 15 bases in the middle. This CDR3 has 14 residues. CDR3 DNA sequence: TGTGCCGTGGGTCGGACCCCGAGCAATCAGCCCCAGCATTTT. Its protein product is CAVGRTPSNQPQHF.

This clonotype was recorded at least ten times. The CDR3: CASSFSRGAKTDTQYF. CDR3 DNA: TGTGCCAGCAGTTTCTCGCGGGGGGCCAAGACAGATACGCAGTATTTT. The J gene is TRBJ2-3, the V gene TRBV12-3 or TRBV12-4; 8 bases align to TRBD2. The CDR3 consists of 16 residues. Trimming removed 3 bases from V and 3 bases from J; junction bases left unmatched: 8.

This chain joins TRBV24-1 and TRBJ2-2; D tentatively reads TRBD1 or TRBD2 (6 bases each). The CDR3 sequence is 14 residues long. The germline CDR1 and CDR2 sequences are KGHDR and SFDVKD. The V end lost 7 bases, the J end lost 4 bases, and 12 bases lay between the germline ends. The CDR3 coding sequence is TGTGCCACCAGCCCCGGGGGCGGCACCGGGGAGCTGTTTTTT. Protein sequence: CATSPGGGTGELFF.

This clonotype was seen repeatedly, ten times or more. The chain links TRBV2 to TRBJ2-2; TRBD1 agrees at 7 bases. V dropped 4 bases and J dropped 2; count of bases not matched to a gene: 1. Germline V CDR1 and CDR2: SNHLY, FYNNEI. The CDR3 is 14 residues long. The CDR3 DNA reads as TGTGCCAGCAGTGGGGACAGAAACACCGGGGAGCTGTTTTTT. This encodes CASSGDRNTGELFF.

This clonotype was counted at least ten times. The CDR3 DNA reads as TGCGCCAGCAGCTTGGCCGGGACAGGGGGCGGAGAGACCCAGTACTTC. This encodes CASSLAGTGGGETQYF. V is TRBV5-1 and J is TRBJ2-5; 12 positions match TRBD1. The germline gives CDR1 SGHRS, CDR2 YFSETQ. After removal of 0 bases from V and 4 bases from J, the junction contained 4 bases not matched to a gene. The CDR3 has 16 residues.

CDR3 DNA sequence: TGTGCCAGTAGTCATCAACAGGGGAATCAGCCCCAGCATTTT. Translated: CASSHQQGNQPQHF. The V gene is TRBV19, the J gene TRBJ1-5; 7 bases are a match to TRBD1. V dropped 5 bases and J dropped 4; count of bases not matched to a gene: 5. Germline V gene lookup returns CDR1 LNHDA and CDR2 SQIVND (reference sequence). This CDR3 is 14 amino acids long.

This clonotype was observed a handful of times. The gene calls are TRBV9 and TRBJ1-1; 7 nucleotides align to TRBD1. CDR3 length: 14 amino acids. Per the germline V gene, CDR1 is SGDLS and CDR2 is YYNGEE. J gave up 3 bases and V 5 bases, and 7 bases lay outside the gene matches. The CDR3 DNA reads TGTGCCAGCAGAAAGACAGGGTCTGACACTGAAGCTTTCTTT. Translated: CASRKTGSDTEAFF. The full variable domain, rest sourced from reference TRBV9 and TRBJ1-1, is DSGVTQTPKHLITATGQRVTLRCSPRSGDLSVYWYQQSLDQGLQFLIQYYNGEERAKGNILERFSAQQFPDLHSELNLSSLELGDSALYFCASRKTGSDTEAFFGQGTRLTVV.

This clonotype was seen repeatedly, ten times or more. This sequence joins TRBV28 and TRBJ2-7; D is perhaps TRBD1 (6 bases). Trimming shortened V by 7 bases and J by 2 bases, and 12 bases separated the two germline ends. Germline values: CDR1 MDHEN, CDR2 SYDVKM. The CDR3 is 13 residues long. The CDR3 DNA follows: TGTGCCAGCATAGGGGGTCCGGCCTACGAGCAGTACTTC. This translates into CASIGGPAYEQYF. The full variable domain, rest sourced from reference TRBV28 and TRBJ2-7, is DVKVTQSSRYLVKRTGEKVFLECVQDMDHENMFWYRQDPGLGLRLIYFSYDVKMKEKGDIPEGYSVSREKKERFSLILESASTNQTSMYLCASIGGPAYEQYFGPGTRLTVT.

The rearrangement links TRBV3-1 to TRBJ2-3, with D uncertain. Trimming removed 5 bases from V and 4 bases from J, with 7 bases in between. This CDR3 is built from 12 residues. The germline V gene has CDR1 LGHDT and CDR2 YNNKEL (reference sequence). The CDR3 nucleotides are TGTGCCAGCAGCGAGATTGCAGATACGCAGTATTTT. Amino acids: CASSEIADTQYF.

This clonotype was counted ten times or more. This chain connects TRBV11-1 to TRBJ2-1; D possibly corresponds to TRBD2 (5 bases). Germline V gene lookup returns CDR1 SGHAT and CDR2 FQDESV (reference sequence). The CDR3 covers 12 residues. The V end was cut by 3 bases, the J end by 10 bases, with 10 bases between. The CDR3 DNA sequence: TGTGCCAGCAGCTTTACTAGGATGGAGCAGTTCTTC. This translates into CASSFTRMEQFF.

The rearrangement joins TRBV5-1 to TRBJ1-4, with 11 bases matching TRBD1. Germline loops: CDR1 SGHRS, CDR2 YFSETQ. The CDR3 has 18 amino acids. After removal of 3 bases from V and 0 bases from J, the junction contained 7 bases not matched to a gene. The DNA for the CDR3 is TGCGCCAGCAGCTCTGGGACAGGGGGTTTTGCAACTAATGAAAAACTGTTTTTT. Encoded protein: CASSSGTGGFATNEKLFF.

The J gene is TRBJ2-5, the V gene TRBV19; 10 positions match TRBD2. V lost 4 bases to trimming and J lost 1 base; unmatched junction nucleotides: 6. This CDR3 region has 16 residues. Germline V gene sequence: CDR1 LNHDA, CDR2 SQIVND (reference sequence). Written as DNA, the CDR3 is TGTGCCAGTAGTAAGGGGCTAGCGGGGGCCCAAGAGACCCAGTACTTC. Protein sequence: CASSKGLAGAQETQYF.